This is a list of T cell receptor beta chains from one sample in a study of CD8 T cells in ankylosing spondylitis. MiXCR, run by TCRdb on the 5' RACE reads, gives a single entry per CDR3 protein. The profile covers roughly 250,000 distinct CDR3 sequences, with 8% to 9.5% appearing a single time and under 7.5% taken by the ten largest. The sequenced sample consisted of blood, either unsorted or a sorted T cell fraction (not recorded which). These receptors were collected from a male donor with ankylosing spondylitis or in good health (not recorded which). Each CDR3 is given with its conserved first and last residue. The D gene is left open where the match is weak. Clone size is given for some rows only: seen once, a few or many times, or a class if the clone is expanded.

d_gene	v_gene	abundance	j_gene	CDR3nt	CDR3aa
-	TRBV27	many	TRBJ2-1	TGTGCCAGTACGCAGGGGGGGAATGAGCAGTTCTTC	CASTQGGNEQFF
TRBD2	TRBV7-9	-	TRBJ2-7	TGTGCCAGCAGATTAGCGGGGAACGACGAGCAGTACTTC	CASRLAGNDEQYF
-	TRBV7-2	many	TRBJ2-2	TGTGCCAGCAGCTTAAACCCCAGCTTCACCGGGGAGCTGTTTTTT	CASSLNPSFTGELFF
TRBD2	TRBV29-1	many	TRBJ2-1	TGCAGCGTTGTAACGGGACTAGCGGGAGTGAACAATGAGCAGTTCTTC	CSVVTGLAGVNNEQFF
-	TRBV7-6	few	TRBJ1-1	TGTGCCAGCAGCTTAGGGCCGGGGGGGGGTAGTACTGAAGCTTTCTTT	CASSLGPGGGSTEAFF
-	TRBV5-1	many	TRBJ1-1	TGCGCCAGCAGCGAGAAGAGTTCCAGAATGAACACTGAAGCTTTCTTT	CASSEKSSRMNTEAFF
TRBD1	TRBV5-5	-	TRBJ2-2	TGTGCCAGCAGCGCGTACAGGGGAAACACCGGGGAGCTGTTTTTT	CASSAYRGNTGELFF
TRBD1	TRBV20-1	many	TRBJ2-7	TGCAGTGCTAGAGATCGAAACAGGGGCAACGAGCAGTACTTC	CSARDRNRGNEQYF
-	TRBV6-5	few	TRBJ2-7	TGTGCCAGCAGTTACTCGATGGGGTCCTACGAGCAGTACTTC	CASSYSMGSYEQYF
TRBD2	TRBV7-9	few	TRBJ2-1	TGTGCCAGCAGCTTAGAGGTACTAGCGGGGGGACAGCAGTTCTTC	CASSLEVLAGGQQFF